This TCR beta chain was identified in a study of memory CD4+ T cells and cytomegalovirus serostatus. Notes on the study in general: Median bootstrapped AUC for CMV status was about 0.96 originally, about 0.9 US-trained.

Germline trimming cut 3 bases from V and 4 bases from J; bases unmatched to any gene: 6. The CDR3 sequence is 15 residues long. Germline assignment: CDR1 LNHDA and CDR2 SQIVND (reference sequence). Original data processing: Out-of-frame sequences were removed, leaving about 2,300,000 distinct TCRbeta sequences. Some clones are missing from TCRdb's copy, which holds only in-frame ones; the method was immunoSEQ multiplex PCR. Clone size and the V and J calls come from that table; the DNA yielded D and trimming. The sample yields 50,000 to 60,000 clones, 65% to 85% seen once. The sort gate was single viable CD3+CD4+CD8-CD45RO+ cells for memory CD4+ T cells. CMV serostatus came from serum IgG against pp150, pp28, p38, p52. This clone was detected a few times. Its specificity is not known.

The sample taken for sequencing was memory CD4+ T cells from blood. The origin of this receptor is an adult in good health and CMV-seronegative. The rearrangement links TRBV19 to TRBJ1-1; 9 bases map to TRBD1. The CDR3 sequence: CASSISGQGGTEAFF. Here the CDR3 DNA reads TGTGCCAGTAGTATTTCGGGACAGGGCGGCACTGAAGCTTTCTTT.